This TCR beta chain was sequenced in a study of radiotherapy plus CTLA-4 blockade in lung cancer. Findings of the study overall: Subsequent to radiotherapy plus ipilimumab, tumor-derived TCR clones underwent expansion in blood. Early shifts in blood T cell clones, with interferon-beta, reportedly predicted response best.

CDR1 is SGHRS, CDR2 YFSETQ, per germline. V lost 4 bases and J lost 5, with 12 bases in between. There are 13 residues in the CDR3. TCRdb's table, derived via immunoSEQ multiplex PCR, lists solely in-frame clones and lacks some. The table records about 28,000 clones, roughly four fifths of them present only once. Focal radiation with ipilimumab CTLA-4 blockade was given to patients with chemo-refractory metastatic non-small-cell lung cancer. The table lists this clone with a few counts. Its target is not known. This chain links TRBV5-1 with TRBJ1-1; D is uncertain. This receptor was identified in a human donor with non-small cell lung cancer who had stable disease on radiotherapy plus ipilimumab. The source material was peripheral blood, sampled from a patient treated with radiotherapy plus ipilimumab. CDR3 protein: CASSLPTGTEAFF. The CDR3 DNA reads TGCGCCAGCAGCCTACCGACCGGGACTGAAGCTTTCTTT.